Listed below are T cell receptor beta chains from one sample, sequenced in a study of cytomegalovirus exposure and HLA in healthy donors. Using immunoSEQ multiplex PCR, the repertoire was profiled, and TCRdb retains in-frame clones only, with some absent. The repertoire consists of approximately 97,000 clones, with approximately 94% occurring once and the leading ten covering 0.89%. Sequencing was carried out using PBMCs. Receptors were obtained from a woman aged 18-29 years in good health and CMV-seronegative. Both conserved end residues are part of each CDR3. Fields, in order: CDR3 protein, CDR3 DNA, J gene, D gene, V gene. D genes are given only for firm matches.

CASRSTGALGEAFF TGTGCCAGCAGGTCGACAGGGGCCTTGGGTGAAGCTTTCTTT TRBJ1-1 TRBD1 TRBV7-8
CASRGFDGYTF TGTGCCAGCCGGGGATTTGATGGCTACACCTTC TRBJ1-2 . TRBV7-9
CASSFGQGTREQYF TGCGCCAGCAGCTTCGGACAGGGCACTCGGGAGCAGTACTTC TRBJ2-7 TRBD1 TRBV5-1
CASSHSTGGNWYGYTF TGCGCCAGCAGCCATTCTACAGGGGGCAATTGGTATGGCTACACCTTC TRBJ1-2 TRBD1 TRBV4-1
CASRGFGNEAFF TGTGCCAGCAGGGGCTTCGGGAATGAAGCTTTCTTT TRBJ1-1 . TRBV11-3
CASSPAGQGNIQYF TGTGCCAGCAGTCCAGCGGGGCAGGGAAACATTCAGTACTTC TRBJ2-4 TRBD2 TRBV25-1
CATSRGLGTGVYNEQFF TGTGCCACCAGCAGAGGTCTCGGGACAGGAGTATACAATGAGCAGTTCTTC TRBJ2-1 TRBD1 TRBV15
CASSGGQGSDEQYF TGTGCCAGCAGTGGGGGACAGGGGTCGGACGAGCAGTACTTC TRBJ2-7 TRBD1 TRBV6-1
CSVEDQGTSTDTQYF TGCAGCGTTGAAGACCAGGGAACTAGCACAGATACGCAGTATTTT TRBJ2-3 . TRBV29-1
CASSFSSGTYEQYF TGTGCCAGCAGCTTTTCAAGCGGGACCTACGAGCAGTACTTC TRBJ2-7 TRBD2 TRBV11-2